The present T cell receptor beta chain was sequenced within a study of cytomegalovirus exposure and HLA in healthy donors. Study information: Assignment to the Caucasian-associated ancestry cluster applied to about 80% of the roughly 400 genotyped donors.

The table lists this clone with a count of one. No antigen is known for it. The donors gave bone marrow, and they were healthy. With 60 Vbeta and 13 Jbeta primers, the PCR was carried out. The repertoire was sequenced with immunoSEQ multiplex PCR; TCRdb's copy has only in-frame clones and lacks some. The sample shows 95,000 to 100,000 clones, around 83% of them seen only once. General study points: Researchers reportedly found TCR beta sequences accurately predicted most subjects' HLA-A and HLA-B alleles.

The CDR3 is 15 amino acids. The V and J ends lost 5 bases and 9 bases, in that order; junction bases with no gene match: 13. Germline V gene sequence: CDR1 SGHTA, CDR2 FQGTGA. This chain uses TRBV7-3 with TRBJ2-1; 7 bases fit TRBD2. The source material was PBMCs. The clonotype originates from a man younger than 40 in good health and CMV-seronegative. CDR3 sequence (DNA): TGTGCCAGCAGCCCATTAGCGGGTCGGACCAGTGAGCAGTTCTTC. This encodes CASSPLAGRTSEQFF.